The 10 T cell receptor beta chains in this list originate from one sample, sequenced in a study of shared clonotypes between healthy human individuals. TCRdb keeps only in-frame clones here, not all; method: immunoSEQ multiplex PCR. The sample has approximately 530,000 clones, 95% to 97% seen once. Sequenced material: naive CD4+ T cells sorted from blood. This sample's subset: CD45RA+ positively selected. The receptor set was obtained from a woman in her thirties in good health.

This clone was seen only once. The chain employs TRBV7-7 and TRBJ2-7, with D uncertain. The CDR3 loop spans 13 amino acids. Between the trimmed V and J ends, which lost 1 base and 7 bases, there was a span of 11 bases. Germline CDR1 reads SSHAT; CDR2 reads FNYEAQ (reference sequence). As DNA, the CDR3 is TGTGCCAGCAGCTTAGTTGTGGGTCGGGAGCAGTACTTC. This translates into CASSLVVGREQYF.

The CDR3 reads CASSPLGSYEQYF. In nucleotides, the CDR3 is TGTGCCAGCTCACCACTCGGTTCCTACGAGCAGTACTTC. This chain joins TRBV18 and TRBJ2-7, with D uncertain. Germline V gives CDR1 KGHSH, CDR2 LQKENI. Trimming removed 1 base at V and 1 base at J, with 5 bases between. This CDR3 contains 13 residues.

A word on this clone: Other DNA sequences in the sample encode the same CDR3. The V and J genes are TRBV30 and TRBJ1-5; D is possibly TRBD1 (6 bases). The V end lost 0 bases, the J end lost 4 bases, and 7 bases lay between the germline ends. CDR3 length: 13 amino acids. The germline CDR1 and CDR2 sequences are GTSNPN and SVGIG (reference sequence). CDR3 region: CAWSVGGNQPQHF. CDR3 coding DNA: TGTGCCTGGAGTGTAGGGGGAAATCAGCCCCAGCATTTT. The whole variable domain, remainder taken from reference TRBV30 and TRBJ1-5, is SQTIHQWPATLVQPVGSPLSLECTVEGTSNPNLYWYRQAAGRGLQLLFYSVGIGQISSEVPQNLSASRPQDRQFILSSKKLLLSDSGFYLCAWSVGGNQPQHFGDGTRLSIL.

The chain combines TRBV14 with TRBJ1-2, with D uncertain. Per germline, CDR1 SGHDN and CDR2 FVKESK. The CDR3 spans 15 residues. V was shortened by 3 bases and J by 7 bases, with 18 bases between the two germline ends. Here the CDR3 reads CASSHLNEGGGGYTF. In nucleotides, the CDR3 is TGTGCCAGCAGCCACCTCAACGAAGGAGGAGGTGGCTACACCTTC.

The V gene is TRBV28, the J gene TRBJ2-1; 10 bases agree with TRBD2. CDR1 is MDHEN and CDR2 is SYDVKM in the germline V gene. This CDR3 has 14 residues. Trimming took 6 bases from V and 5 from J; bases not matched to a gene: 4. The CDR3 sequence is CASRTGTSDNEQFF. The CDR3 DNA reads TGTGCCAGCAGGACCGGGACTAGCGACAATGAGCAGTTCTTC.

Of note for this clone: Different DNA sequences within this sample yield the same CDR3. The chain combines TRBV4-1 with TRBJ1-1; the D is unclear. Deletions cut 0 bases from V and 0 bases from J, with 8 bases between. CDR3 length: 15 residues. Germline V gene data show CDR1 as MGHRA and CDR2 as YSYEKL. CDR3 bases: TGCGCCAGCAGCCAAGAAGGTTGGATGAACACTGAAGCTTTCTTT. Translating gives CASSQEGWMNTEAFF.

The chain joins TRBV27 to TRBJ1-2; TRBD1 matches 9 bases. There are 14 residues in the CDR3. The germline CDR1 and CDR2 sequences are MNHEY and SMNVEV (reference sequence). The V gene end was trimmed by 2 bases and the J gene end by 9 bases; junction bases not matched to a gene: 7. This CDR3 reads CASSLAGQGNRYTF. DNA of the CDR3: TGTGCCAGCAGTTTAGCGGGACAGGGTAATCGCTACACCTTC.

This clone came up once. The chain has TRBV11-3 and TRBJ2-3; unclear D gene. CDR1 is SGHNT, CDR2 YENEEA, per germline. This CDR3 has 14 amino acids. V gave up 5 bases and J gave up 0 bases, with 9 bases separating them. The CDR3 nucleotides read TGTGCCAGCAGCCTGACGGCTAGCACAGATACGCAGTATTTT. Amino acid sequence: CASSLTASTDTQYF.

Turning to this clone: The limits of the CDR3 on the DNA are not certain, so only TCRdb's listed CDR3 is given. The chain joins TRBV5-1 to TRBJ2-7; the listed D gene, TRBD2, was not tested against the DNA. Germline V gives CDR1 SGHRS, CDR2 YFSETQ. The CDR3 contains 13 residues when both ends are counted. CDR3 loop: CASSFVGEGAKYF.

V gene TRBV19 combines with J gene TRBJ2-4, with D possibly matching TRBD1 (6 bases). V lost 4 bases to trimming and J lost 0 bases, with 13 bases between them. From germline, CDR1 is LNHDA and CDR2 SQIVND (reference sequence). This CDR3 region has 16 residues. CDR3 sequence (DNA): TGTGCCAGTAGTACAGGGGAGACACCAGCCAAAAACATTCAGTACTTC. This sequence encodes CASSTGETPAKNIQYF.